This T cell receptor (beta chain) was retrieved from a study of siplizumab effects on memory and regulatory T cells. Study findings and constraints: Mean Treg-derived proportions of mappable alloreactive CD4+ clones were roughly 69% for siplizumab and 25% to 30% for controls.

The protocol was immunoSEQ multiplex PCR, while the TCRdb copy is restricted to in-frame clones and leaves out a portion. The sample records more than 90,000 clones, just under 95% being singletons. This CDR3 is built from 14 residues. Trimming shortened V by 6 bases and J by 7 bases, and 16 bases separated the two germline ends. The germline gives CDR1 MDHEN, CDR2 SYDVKM. Remarks on this clone: Antigen: not known.

The sequence came from a human donor in good health. The genes are TRBV28 and TRBJ2-1; D perhaps matches TRBD1 (5 bases). The specimen was non-Treg CD4+ T cells sorted from blood. DNA for the CDR3: TGTGCCAGCAGGGGTAGGGGTTGGTGGAATGAGCAGTTCTTC. Translated, it gives CASRGRGWWNEQFF.